These 8 T cell receptor beta chains were sequenced from one sample in a study of T cells in Graves' hyperthyroidism and ophthalmopathy. TCR beta CDR3 regions were amplified from RNA. The primer set for the first-round RT-PCR of the TCR CDR3 was HTBI. TCRdb called the multiplex PCR reads again in MiXCR, with one record for every CDR3 protein. Of under 450,000 distinct CDR3 sequences listed, approximately 14% are singletons. Sequenced sample: blood. These TCRs come from a woman in her late teens or twenties with Graves' hyperthyroidism.

The chain uses TRBV7-9 and TRBJ2-1, with 8 bases identical to TRBD1. Germline V gene data show CDR1 as SEHNR and CDR2 as FQNEAQ (reference sequence). The CDR3 sequence is 17 residues long. Losses at the gene ends were 5 bases for V and 6 bases for J; bases not matched to a gene: 15. CDR3 protein: CASSTLVGQGPGNEQFF. As DNA, the CDR3 is TGTGCCAGCAGCACACTAGTCGGACAGGGCCCTGGCAATGAGCAGTTCTTC.

This clonotype was counted between two and nine times. The chain combines TRBV27 with TRBJ1-2, with D tentatively TRBD1 (5 bases). CDR1 is MNHEY and CDR2 is SMNVEV in the germline V gene (reference sequence). The CDR3 covers 16 residues. Trimming shortened V by 3 bases and J by 4 bases, and 18 bases separated the two germline ends. DNA of the CDR3: TGTGCCAGCAGTTTCTTTTTTCAGGGCAGCCCCTATGGCTACACCTTC. Encoded protein: CASSFFFQGSPYGYTF.

This clonotype was seen only a few times. V is TRBV19 and J is TRBJ2-7; tentative D call: TRBD2 (6 bases). CDR1 is LNHDA, CDR2 SQIVND, per germline (reference sequence). The ends were cut back, 3 bases at V and 3 bases at J, with 12 bases in the middle. CDR3 size: 14 residues. In nucleotides, the CDR3 is TGTGCCAGTAGTATCTCCGGGAGAGACTACGAGCAGTACTTC. Protein: CASSISGRDYEQYF.

This clonotype was seen a handful of times. The rearrangement joins TRBV20-1 to TRBJ1-1; no clear D. Trimming took 1 base from V and 4 from J, leaving 13 bases between them. Germline CDR1 DFQATT, CDR2 SNEGSKA (reference sequence). The CDR3 runs 14 residues. The DNA of the CDR3 is TGCAGTGCTAGAGCCGGGCTCTCGCCCACTGAAGCTTTCTTT. Translating it yields CSARAGLSPTEAFF.

This clonotype was counted a few times. This chain links TRBV20-1 with TRBJ2-1, with D perhaps matching TRBD2 (5 bases). V lost 2 bases to trimming and J lost 3 bases, with 14 bases between them. The CDR3 has 15 amino acids. Germline V gene data show CDR1 as DFQATT and CDR2 as SNEGSKA (reference sequence). DNA of the CDR3: TGCAGTGCTAGACCCACGGGATGGGGCTACAATGAGCAGTTCTTC. It codes for CSARPTGWGYNEQFF.

This clonotype has just one count. The chain recombines TRBV20-1 with TRBJ2-5; D not resolved. Trimming took 0 bases from V and 0 from J, leaving 14 bases between them. This CDR3 spans 16 amino acids. From germline, CDR1 is DFQATT and CDR2 SNEGSKA (reference sequence). The CDR3 region is CSARDARRTDQETQYF. DNA for the CDR3: TGCAGTGCTAGAGATGCGCGGAGAACAGACCAAGAGACCCAGTACTTC.

With respect to this clonotype: This may stem from a read error, because a much larger clone lies one nucleotide away. The rearrangement links TRBV7-9 to TRBJ1-4, with D perhaps matching TRBD1 (5 bases). CDR3 length: 14 residues. Germline loops: CDR1 SEHNR, CDR2 FQNEAQ (reference sequence). With 3 bases removed from V and 4 bases from J, the gap between germline ends came to 9 bases. This CDR3 reads CASSLDTGNEKLFF. CDR3 DNA sequence: TGTGCCAGCAGCTTGGACACGGGTAATGAAAAACTGTTTTTT.

V and J are TRBV20-1 and TRBJ2-3; D unclear. Germline V gives CDR1 DFQATT, CDR2 SNEGSKA (reference sequence). V was clipped by 6 bases and J by 1 base, with 11 bases between them. The CDR3 contains 13 residues. In nucleotides, the CDR3 is TGCAGTGCCTACCCTGTACGCACAGATACGCAGTATTTT. It encodes CSAYPVRTDTQYF.